These T cell receptor beta chains were read from a single sample in a study of blood T cell repertoires in COVID-19. Method: immunoSEQ multiplex PCR; TCRdb's copy keeps in-frame clones and lacks some. The table lists roughly 300,000 clones, about 90% of them singletons. Source material: peripheral blood. The receptors here all came from a woman aged 30 to 39 with COVID-19, enrolled during active disease. Both conserved end residues are part of each CDR3. D genes are given only for firm matches. Only some rows state a clone size, as once, few, many or a class for expanded clones.

J gene | clone size | V gene | D gene | CDR3 DNA | CDR3 protein
TRBJ1-2 | - | TRBV2 | - | TGTGCCAGCAGCGCGCCTTTGCAAAGGACAGCTGAGTATGGCTACACCTTC | CASSAPLQRTAEYGYTF
TRBJ2-5 | - | TRBV13 | - | TGTGCCAGCAGCCCCTCCGGGGAGCCCCAAGAGACCCAGTACTTC | CASSPSGEPQETQYF
TRBJ1-3 | - | TRBV5-5 | - | TGTGCCAGCAGCTCCTACAGGAACTACCTCTCTGGAAACACCATATATTTT | CASSSYRNYLSGNTIYF
TRBJ2-2 | - | TRBV5-1 | - | TGCGCCAGCAGCTTGACTAGCATTAGGGCCGGGGAGCTGTTTTTT | CASSLTSIRAGELFF
TRBJ1-2 | - | TRBV7-2 | - | TGTGCCAGCAGCCACACAGGGTATGGCTATGGCTACACCTTC | CASSHTGYGYGYTF
TRBJ2-3 | - | TRBV7-9 | TRBD2 | TGTGCCAGCAGCACCCGAGTCGCCCCAGCGGGGGGTGTCGCAGATACGCAGTATTTT | CASSTRVAPAGGVADTQYF
TRBJ2-7 | - | TRBV18 | TRBD2 | TGTGCCAGCTCACCACCGGGACTAGCGGGGGGGAAATACGAGCAGTACTTC | CASSPPGLAGGKYEQYF
TRBJ1-2 | - | TRBV5-1 | - | TGCGCCAGCAGCTTGGGCCGACAGAACTATGGCTACACCTTC | CASSLGRQNYGYTF
TRBJ2-1 | - | TRBV7-9 | - | TGTGCCAGCAGCTTAGTAGAGGTAGACAATGAGCAGTTCTTC | CASSLVEVDNEQFF
TRBJ1-2 | - | TRBV4-1 | - | TGCGCCAGCAGCCAAGCCCCGCGGGGTCCGGGTGGCTACACCTTC | CASSQAPRGPGGYTF
TRBJ1-1 | - | TRBV6-1 | - | TGTGCCAGCAGTGAAGTAGCCGGAGACCTGAACACTGAAGCTTTCTTT | CASSEVAGDLNTEAFF
TRBJ2-7 | - | TRBV6-5 | TRBD1 | TGTGCCAGCAGTTACGGGACAGGGGAACTGTACGAGCAGTACTTC | CASSYGTGELYEQYF
TRBJ1-2 | - | TRBV28 | TRBD1 | TGTGCCAGCACCCAGGGGGCTGGGAACTATGGCTACACCTTC | CASTQGAGNYGYTF
TRBJ2-5 | many | TRBV6-1 | TRBD2 | TGTGCCAGCAGTGAGGAGCGGGGTACAGAGACCCAGTACTTC | CASSEERGTETQYF
TRBJ2-4 | - | TRBV10-1 | - | TGCGCCAGCCCTTTCCCTTCCGAGGCCAAAAACATTCAGTACTTC | CASPFPSEAKNIQYF
TRBJ2-7 | - | TRBV7-6 | - | TGTGCCAGCAGTTTTCAACAGGGTTTCTCCTACGAGCAGTACTTC | CASSFQQGFSYEQYF
TRBJ1-2 | - | TRBV19 | TRBD1 | TGTGCCAGTAGTATAACAGGGGGGGACTATGGCTACACCTTC | CASSITGGDYGYTF